A single sample gave rise to the 12 T cell receptor beta chains below, sequenced in a study of T cell changes during pregnancy in multiple sclerosis. Profiled with immunoSEQ multiplex PCR; TCRdb holds only in-frame clones, not every one. The sample has 55,000 to 75,000 clones, about nine tenths seen once. The specimen was peripheral blood, collected after pregnancy. The receptor source for this set is a female donor in good health, enrolled as a control in a pregnancy study.

The genes are TRBV5-4 and TRBJ2-7, with TRBD1 identical over 9 bases. This CDR3 contains 14 residues. Germline CDR1 and CDR2: SGHNT and YYREEE (reference sequence). Germline trimming cut 4 bases from V and 3 bases from J; bases unmatched to any gene: 5. This chain's CDR3 is CASSRGDRVYEQYF. The CDR3 nucleotides are TGTGCCAGCAGCCGGGGGGACAGGGTCTACGAGCAGTACTTC.

The genes are TRBV7-2 and TRBJ2-4; 8 bases match TRBD2. CDR3 size: 17 residues. Germline-derived CDR1 and CDR2 are SGHTA and FQGNSA. The trim removed 6 bases at V and 1 base at J, leaving 11 bases unmatched. CDR3 in amino acids: CASSYSRAGDAKNIQYF. Here the CDR3 DNA reads TGTGCCAGCAGTTATTCGAGAGCGGGAGACGCCAAAAACATTCAGTACTTC.

V gene TRBV27 combines with J gene TRBJ2-7; TRBD1 is a possible D gene (6 bases). Trimming took off 3 bases at V and 4 bases at J, with 19 bases between the two ends. The CDR3 sequence is 16 residues long. CDR1 and CDR2 from the germline V gene are MNHEY and SMNVEV (reference sequence). In DNA form, the CDR3 reads TGTGCCAGCAGTTTTAGAACCGGGACACCGCCTTACGAGCAGTACTTC. Translation: CASSFRTGTPPYEQYF.

CDR3 amino acids: CASSRLGAGQTGELFF. CDR3 bases: TGTGCCAGCAGCCGACTTGGGGCAGGGCAAACCGGGGAGCTGTTTTTT. This chain uses TRBV11-3 with TRBJ2-2; D perhaps matches TRBD1 (5 bases). CDR3 length: 16 residues. The V end was cut by 5 bases, the J end by 5 bases, with 18 bases between. Germline V CDR1 and CDR2: SGHNT, YENEEA.

This chain uses TRBV27 with TRBJ1-1, with 9 bases that match TRBD1. V lost 2 bases and J lost 2; bases outside the gene matches: 6. This CDR3 has 16 amino acids. CDR1 MNHEY and CDR2 SMNVEV come from the germline V gene (reference sequence). CDR3 sequence reads: CASSLMGTGQNTEAFF. The CDR3 bases are TGTGCCAGCAGTTTAATGGGGACAGGGCAAAACACTGAAGCTTTCTTT.

This clone was observed a single time. This sequence joins TRBV6-1 and TRBJ2-7, with TRBD1 matching over 9 bases. Germline trimming cut 4 bases from V and 3 bases from J; bases unmatched to any gene: 7. This CDR3 is 15 amino acids long. CDR1 MNHNS and CDR2 SASEGT come from the germline V gene. The CDR3 spells CASSAKDRGSYEQYF. The CDR3, as DNA: TGTGCCAGCAGTGCAAAGGACAGGGGAAGCTACGAGCAGTACTTC.

The chain uses TRBV11-3 and TRBJ2-7, with TRBD2 as a possible D gene (6 bases). V lost 7 bases to trimming and J lost 5 bases, with 24 bases between them. This CDR3 region has 16 residues. The germline V gene encodes CDR1 SGHNT and CDR2 YENEEA. This CDR3 is CASTFGGIARVDEQYF. CDR3 nucleotide sequence: TGTGCCAGCACCTTTGGGGGGATCGCCAGGGTGGACGAGCAGTACTTC.

The count of this clone is one. The CDR3 DNA sequence: TGTGCCAGCATTCCTCATTCCTCGGTTAACTATGGCTACACCTTC. This translates into CASIPHSSVNYGYTF. The V and J genes are TRBV6-5 and TRBJ1-2; D remains unclear. V was trimmed by 7 bases and J by 1 base, leaving 16 bases between them. Looked up from germline, CDR1 is MNHEY and CDR2 is SVGAGI. This CDR3 contains 15 residues.

V usage is TRBV11-2 and J usage is TRBJ2-7; 13 bases line up with TRBD2. The CDR3 loop spans 17 amino acids. Germline CDR1 and CDR2: SGHAT and FQNNGV. Trimming at V came to 1 base and at J to 4 bases, leaving 7 bases not matched to a gene. The CDR3 spells CASSLGRTSGGRYEQYF. CDR3 nucleotide sequence: TGTGCCAGCAGCTTAGGAAGGACTAGCGGGGGACGATACGAGCAGTACTTC.

The V call is TRBV13, the J call TRBJ2-2, with unresolved D. The CDR3 extends over 20 amino acids. Germline assignment: CDR1 PRHDT and CDR2 FYEKMQ (reference sequence). The germline V and J ends were trimmed by 1 base and 3 bases, with 24 bases remaining between them. CDR3 DNA: TGTGCCAGCAGCTTAGTAACGCCCTTCTTTGGAGAGGTGGACACCGGGGAGCTGTTTTTT. It encodes CASSLVTPFFGEVDTGELFF.

The chain is built from TRBV19 and TRBJ1-2; D remains ambiguous. Germline-derived CDR1 and CDR2 are LNHDA and SQIVND (reference sequence). V was shortened by 5 bases and J by 3 bases, with 10 bases between the two germline ends. CDR3 length equals 13 residues. The CDR3 bases are TGTGCCAGTAGTTTGTCCGGGGACTATGGCTACACCTTC. It encodes CASSLSGDYGYTF.

The CDR3 loop is CASSLDGGTNYGYTF. The CDR3 bases are TGTGCCAGCAGTTTGGATGGGGGGACTAACTATGGCTACACCTTC. This chain connects TRBV11-3 to TRBJ1-2; maybe TRBD1 (5 bases). The germline V gene encodes CDR1 SGHNT and CDR2 YENEEA. Trimming left V 6 bases short and J 0 bases short, with 14 bases between. The CDR3 consists of 15 residues.